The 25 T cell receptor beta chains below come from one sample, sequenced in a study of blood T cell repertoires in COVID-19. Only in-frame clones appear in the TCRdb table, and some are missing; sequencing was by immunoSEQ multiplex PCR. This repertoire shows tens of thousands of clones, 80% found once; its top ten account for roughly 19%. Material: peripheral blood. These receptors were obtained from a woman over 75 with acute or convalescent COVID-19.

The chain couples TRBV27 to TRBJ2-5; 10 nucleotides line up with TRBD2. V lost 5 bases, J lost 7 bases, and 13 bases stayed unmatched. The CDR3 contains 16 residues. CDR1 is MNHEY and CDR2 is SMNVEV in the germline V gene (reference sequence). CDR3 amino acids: CASSPGVAGGQGTQYF. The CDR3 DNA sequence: TGTGCCAGCAGTCCCGGGGTAGCGGGAGGTCAGGGGACCCAGTACTTC.

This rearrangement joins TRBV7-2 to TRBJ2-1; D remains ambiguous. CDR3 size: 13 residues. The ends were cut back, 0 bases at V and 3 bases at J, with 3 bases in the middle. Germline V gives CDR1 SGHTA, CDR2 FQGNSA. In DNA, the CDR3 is TGTGCCAGCAGCTTAGCCAACTACAATGAGCAGTTCTTC. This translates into CASSLANYNEQFF.

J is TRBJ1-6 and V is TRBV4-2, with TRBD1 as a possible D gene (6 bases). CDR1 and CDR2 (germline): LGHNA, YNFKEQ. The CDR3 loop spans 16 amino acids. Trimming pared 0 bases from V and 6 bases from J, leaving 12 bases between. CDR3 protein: CASSQEKGRGNSPLHF. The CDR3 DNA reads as TGTGCCAGCAGCCAAGAAAAGGGCAGGGGTAATTCACCCCTCCACTTT.

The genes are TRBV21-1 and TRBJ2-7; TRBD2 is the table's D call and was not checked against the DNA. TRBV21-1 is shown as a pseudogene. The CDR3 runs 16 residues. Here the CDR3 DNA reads TGTGCCAGCAGCAAAAAACCCCGCAGCGTTCATCACGAGCAGTACTTC. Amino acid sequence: CASSKKPRSVHHEQYF.

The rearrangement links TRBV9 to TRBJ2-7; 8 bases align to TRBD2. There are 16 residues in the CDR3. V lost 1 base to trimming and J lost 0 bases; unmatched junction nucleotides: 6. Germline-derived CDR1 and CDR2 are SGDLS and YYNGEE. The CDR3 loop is CASSVTWRGASYEQYF. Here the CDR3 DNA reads TGTGCCAGCAGCGTAACTTGGCGGGGGGCCTCCTACGAGCAGTACTTC.

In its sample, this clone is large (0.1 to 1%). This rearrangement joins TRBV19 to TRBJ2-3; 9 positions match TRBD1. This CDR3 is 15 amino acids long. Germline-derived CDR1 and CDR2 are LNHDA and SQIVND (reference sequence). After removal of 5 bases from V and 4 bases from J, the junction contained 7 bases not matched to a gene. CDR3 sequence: CASSDTGGKPDTQYF. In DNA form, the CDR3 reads TGTGCCAGTAGTGATACAGGGGGCAAGCCAGATACGCAGTATTTT.

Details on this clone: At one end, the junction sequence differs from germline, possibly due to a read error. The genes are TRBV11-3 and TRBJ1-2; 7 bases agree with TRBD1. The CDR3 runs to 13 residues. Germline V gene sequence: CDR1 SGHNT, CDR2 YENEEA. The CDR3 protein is CASSPSPRTGSTF. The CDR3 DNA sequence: TGTGCCAGCAGCCCCAGTCCTAGGACAGGCTCCACCTTC.

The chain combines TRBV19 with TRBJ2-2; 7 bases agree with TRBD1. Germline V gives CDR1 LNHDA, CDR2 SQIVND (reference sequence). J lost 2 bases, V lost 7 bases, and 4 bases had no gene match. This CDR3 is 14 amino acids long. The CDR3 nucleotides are TGTGCCAGTAACCGGGACAGAAACACCGGGGAGCTGTTTTTT. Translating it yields CASNRDRNTGELFF. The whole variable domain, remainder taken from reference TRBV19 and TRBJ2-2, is DGGITQSPKYLFRKEGQNVTLSCEQNLNHDAMYWYRQDPGQGLRLIYYSQIVNDFQKGDIAEGYSVSREKKESFPLTVTSAQKNPTAFYLCASNRDRNTGELFFGEGSRLTVL.

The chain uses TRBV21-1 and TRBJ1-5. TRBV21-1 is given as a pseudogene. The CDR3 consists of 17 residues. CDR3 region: CASTVRRADYSNQPQHF. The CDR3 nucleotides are TGTGCCAGCACCGTAAGGAGGGCGGACTATAGCAATCAGCCCCAGCATTTT.

As DNA, the CDR3 is TGCAGTGCTAGTTACTATGGACAGGGGACGAACACTGAAGCTTTCTTT. As protein: CSASYYGQGTNTEAFF. V is TRBV20-1 and J is TRBJ1-1, with 9 bases fitting TRBD1. With 3 bases clipped from V and 1 base from J, the junction kept 9 bases outside the gene matches. CDR1 and CDR2 (germline): DFQATT, SNEGSKA (reference sequence). The CDR3 is 16 amino acids.

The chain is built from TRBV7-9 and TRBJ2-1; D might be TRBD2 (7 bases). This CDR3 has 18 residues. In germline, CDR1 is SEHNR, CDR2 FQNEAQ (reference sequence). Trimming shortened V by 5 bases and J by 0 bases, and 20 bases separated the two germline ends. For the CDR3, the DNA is TGTGCCAGCAGCCCCCTCCGGGGGGCGGACCCCTCCTACAATGAGCAGTTCTTC. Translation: CASSPLRGADPSYNEQFF.

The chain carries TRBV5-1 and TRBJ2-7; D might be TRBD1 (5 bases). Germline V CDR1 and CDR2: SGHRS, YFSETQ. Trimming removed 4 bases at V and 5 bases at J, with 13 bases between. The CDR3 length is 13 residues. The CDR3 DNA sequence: TGCGCCAGCAGCCCACAGGTGTCCAACGAGCAGTACTTC. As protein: CASSPQVSNEQYF. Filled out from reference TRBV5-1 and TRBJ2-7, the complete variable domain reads KAGVTQTPRYLIKTRGQQVTLSCSPISGHRSVSWYQQTPGQGLQFLFEYFSETQRNKGNFPGRFSGRQFSNSRSEMNVSTLELGDSALYLCASSPQVSNEQYFGPGTRLTVT.

The CDR3 spells CASSPQGAANTEAFF. In DNA form, the CDR3 reads TGTGCCAGCTCACCACAGGGGGCGGCGAACACTGAAGCTTTCTTT. The gene calls are TRBV18 and TRBJ1-1; TRBD1 agrees at 7 bases. Germline V gene data show CDR1 as KGHSH and CDR2 as LQKENI. Trimming took 1 base from V and 1 from J; bases not matched to a gene: 3. This CDR3 is built from 15 residues.

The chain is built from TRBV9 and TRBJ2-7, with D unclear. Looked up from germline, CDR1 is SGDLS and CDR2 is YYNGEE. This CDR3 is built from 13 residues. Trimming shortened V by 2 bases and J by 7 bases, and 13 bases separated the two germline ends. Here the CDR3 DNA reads TGTGCCAGCAGCGTGCACCTCCTCGGGGAGCAGTACTTC. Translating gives CASSVHLLGEQYF.

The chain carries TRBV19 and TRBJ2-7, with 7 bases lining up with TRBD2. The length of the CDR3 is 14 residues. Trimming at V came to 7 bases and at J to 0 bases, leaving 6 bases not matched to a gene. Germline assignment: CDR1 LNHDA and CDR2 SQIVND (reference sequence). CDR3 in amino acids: CASTPGGSSYEQYF. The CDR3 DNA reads TGTGCCAGTACCCCGGGAGGTTCCTCCTACGAGCAGTACTTC.

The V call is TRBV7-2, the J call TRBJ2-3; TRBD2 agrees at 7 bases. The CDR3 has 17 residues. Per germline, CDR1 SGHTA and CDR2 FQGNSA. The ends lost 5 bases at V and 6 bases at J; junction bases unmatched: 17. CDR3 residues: CASSPGGRGWGSDTQYF. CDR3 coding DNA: TGTGCCAGCAGCCCCGGTGGGAGGGGATGGGGTTCGGATACGCAGTATTTT.

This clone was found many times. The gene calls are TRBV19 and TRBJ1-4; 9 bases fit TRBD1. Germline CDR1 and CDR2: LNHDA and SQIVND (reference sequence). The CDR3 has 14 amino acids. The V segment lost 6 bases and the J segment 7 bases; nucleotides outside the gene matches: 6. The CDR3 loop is CASRETGGGEKLFF. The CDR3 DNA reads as TGTGCCAGTAGAGAGACAGGGGGTGGTGAAAAACTGTTTTTT.

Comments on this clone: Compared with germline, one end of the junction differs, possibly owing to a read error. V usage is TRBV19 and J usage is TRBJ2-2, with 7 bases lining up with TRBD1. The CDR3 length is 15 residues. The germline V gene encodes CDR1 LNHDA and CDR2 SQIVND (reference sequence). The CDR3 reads CASTAQGTDTGELFF. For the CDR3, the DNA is TGTGCTAGTACCGCACAGGGGACGGACACCGGGGAGCTGTTTTTT.

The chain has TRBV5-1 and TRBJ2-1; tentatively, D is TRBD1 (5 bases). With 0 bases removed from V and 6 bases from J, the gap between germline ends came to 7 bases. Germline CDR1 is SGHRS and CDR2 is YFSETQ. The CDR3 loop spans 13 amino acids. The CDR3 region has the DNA TGCGCCAGCAGCTTGGACAGGTTCAATGAGCAGTTCTTC. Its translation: CASSLDRFNEQFF.

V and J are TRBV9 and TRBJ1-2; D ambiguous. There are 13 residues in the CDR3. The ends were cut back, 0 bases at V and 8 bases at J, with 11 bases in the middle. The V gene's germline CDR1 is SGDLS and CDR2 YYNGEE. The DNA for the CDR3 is TGTGCCAGCAGCGTAGGAGGTTTGCGGGGCTACACCTTC. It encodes CASSVGGLRGYTF.

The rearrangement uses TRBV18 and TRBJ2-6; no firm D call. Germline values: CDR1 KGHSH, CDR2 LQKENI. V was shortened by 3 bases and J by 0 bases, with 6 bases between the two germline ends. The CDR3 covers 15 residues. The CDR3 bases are TGTGCCAGCTCACCGGTCAGCTCTGGGGCCAACGTCCTGACTTTC. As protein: CASSPVSSGANVLTF.

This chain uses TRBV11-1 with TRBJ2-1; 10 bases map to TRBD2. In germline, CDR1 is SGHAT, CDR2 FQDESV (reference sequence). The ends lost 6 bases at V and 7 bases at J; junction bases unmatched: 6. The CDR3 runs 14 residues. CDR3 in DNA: TGTGCCAGCAGTCCCGGACTAGCGGTGAATGAGCAGTTCTTC. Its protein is CASSPGLAVNEQFF. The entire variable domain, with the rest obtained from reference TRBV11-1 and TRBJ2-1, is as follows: EAEVAQSPRYKITEKSQAVAFWCDPISGHATLYWYRQILGQGPELLVQFQDESVVDDSQLPKDRFSAERLKGVDSTLKIQPAELGDSAMYLCASSPGLAVNEQFFGPGTRLTVL.

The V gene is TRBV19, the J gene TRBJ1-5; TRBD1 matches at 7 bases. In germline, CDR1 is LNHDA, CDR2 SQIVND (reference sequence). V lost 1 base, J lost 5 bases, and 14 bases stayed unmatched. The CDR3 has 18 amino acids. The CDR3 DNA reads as TGTGCCAGTAGTATAGCCCCCTCGACAGGGAGAGGCTATCAGCCCCAGCATTTT. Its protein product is CASSIAPSTGRGYQPQHF.

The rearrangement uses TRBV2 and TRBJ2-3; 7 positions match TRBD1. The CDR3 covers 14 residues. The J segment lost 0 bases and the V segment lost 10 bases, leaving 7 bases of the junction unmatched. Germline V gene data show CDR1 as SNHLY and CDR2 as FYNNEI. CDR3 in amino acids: CATRDSSSTDTQYF. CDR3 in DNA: TGTGCCACCAGGGACAGTTCTAGCACAGATACGCAGTATTTT.

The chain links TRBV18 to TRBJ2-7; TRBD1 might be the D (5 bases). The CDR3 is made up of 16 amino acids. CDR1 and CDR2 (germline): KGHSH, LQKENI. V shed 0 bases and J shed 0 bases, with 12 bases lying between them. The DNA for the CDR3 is TGTGCCAGCTCACCACCAGGACACGGCATCTCCTACGAGCAGTACTTC. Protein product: CASSPPGHGISYEQYF. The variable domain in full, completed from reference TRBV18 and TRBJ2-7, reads NAGVMQNPRHLVRRRGQEARLRCSPMKGHSHVYWYRQLPEEGLKFMVYLQKENIIDESGMPKERFSAEFPKEGPSILRIQQVVRGDSAAYFCASSPPGHGISYEQYFGPGTRLTVT.